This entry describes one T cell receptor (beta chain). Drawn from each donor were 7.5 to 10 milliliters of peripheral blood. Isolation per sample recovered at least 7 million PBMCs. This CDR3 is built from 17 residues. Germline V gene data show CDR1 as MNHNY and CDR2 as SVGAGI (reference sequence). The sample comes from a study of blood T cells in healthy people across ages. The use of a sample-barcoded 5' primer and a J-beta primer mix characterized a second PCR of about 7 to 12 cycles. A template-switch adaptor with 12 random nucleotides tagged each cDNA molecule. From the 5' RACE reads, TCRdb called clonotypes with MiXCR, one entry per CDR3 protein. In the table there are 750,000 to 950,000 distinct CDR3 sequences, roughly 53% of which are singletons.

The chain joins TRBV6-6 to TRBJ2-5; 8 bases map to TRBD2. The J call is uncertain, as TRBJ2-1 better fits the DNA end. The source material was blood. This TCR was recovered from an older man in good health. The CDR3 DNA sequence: TGTGCCAGCAGGTTGACTAGGAGCGGGAGTGGGCAAGAGACCCAGTTCTTC. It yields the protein CASRLTRSGSGQETQFF.